The 12 T cell receptor beta chains given below trace back to one sample, sequenced in a study of cytotoxic CD8 clonotypes in ibrutinib-treated CLL. Data came from immunoSEQ multiplex PCR; TCRdb stores just in-frame clones and leaves some out. This table has about 25,000 clones, about 82% appearing once. The sample in question was PBMCs, obtained after 24 months of ibrutinib treatment. The receptor set was obtained from a human donor with chronic lymphocytic leukemia.

This clone has a handful of counts. At one end, the junction sequence differs from germline, possibly due to a read error. V usage is TRBV7-7 and J usage is TRBJ2-5; TRBD2 matches 10 bases. The CDR3 runs 18 residues. The V gene's germline CDR1 is SSHAT and CDR2 FNYEAQ (reference sequence). CDR3 coding DNA: TGTGCTAGCAGCACAAAGCTACAGAAGCCGGGACTAGCGGAGACCCAGTACTTC. Amino acid sequence: CASSTKLQKPGLAETQYF.

This clone was detected once. The genes are TRBV12-5 and TRBJ2-7, with D hard to call. The V gene lost 4 bases and the J gene lost 9 bases, with 13 bases spanning the gap. The CDR3 extends over 12 amino acids. Looked up from germline, CDR1 is LGHNT and CDR2 is FRNRAP. The CDR3 reads CASGSSLTGQYF. CDR3 bases: TGTGCTAGTGGTTCCTCTCTCACGGGGCAGTACTTC.

This chain links TRBV7-9 with TRBJ1-2; perhaps TRBD1 as D (5 bases). Germline loops: CDR1 SEHNR, CDR2 FQNEAQ (reference sequence). Trimming removed 4 bases at V and 5 bases at J, with 20 bases between. This CDR3 contains 16 residues. The DNA of the CDR3 is TGTGCCAGCAGCTCCCTGCGACAGTCCCCGGGGTATGGCTACACCTTC. Amino acids: CASSSLRQSPGYGYTF. Using reference TRBV7-9 and TRBJ1-2 for the parts outside the CDR3, the full variable domain is DTGVSQNPRHKITKRGQNVTFRCDPISEHNRLYWYRQTLGQGPEFLTYFQNEAQLEKSRLLSDRFSAERPKGSFSTLEIQRTEQGDSAMYLCASSSLRQSPGYGYTFGSGTRLTVV.

J is TRBJ2-2 and V is TRBV7-3, with D unresolved. CDR1 and CDR2 from the germline V gene are SGHTA and FQGTGA. Trimming left V 1 base short and J 2 bases short, with 14 bases between. The CDR3 covers 17 residues. The CDR3 DNA reads as TGTGCCAGCAGCTTAAGCGGACCCCCGAGCAACACCGGGGAGCTGTTTTTT. Translated, it gives CASSLSGPPSNTGELFF. Full variable domain (missing parts from reference TRBV7-3 and TRBJ2-2): GAGVSQTPSNKVTEKGKYVELRCDPISGHTALYWYRQSLGQGPEFLIYFQGTGAADDSGLPNDRFFAVRPEGSVSTLKIQRTERGDSAVYLCASSLSGPPSNTGELFFGEGSRLTVL.

This clone was recorded only once. V and J are TRBV7-3 and TRBJ2-3, with 7 bases that match TRBD2. The V gene end was trimmed by 5 bases and the J gene end by 4 bases; junction bases not matched to a gene: 12. This CDR3 is 16 amino acids long. Germline V gives CDR1 SGHTA, CDR2 FQGTGA. The CDR3 bases are TGTGCCAGCAGCCCCGGGGGACTAACATTCCCAGATACGCAGTATTTT. Encoded protein: CASSPGGLTFPDTQYF.

This chain connects TRBV15 to TRBJ1-5; TRBD1 might be the D (5 bases). This CDR3 has 15 amino acids. Trimming took 6 bases from V and 4 from J, leaving 16 bases between them. The V gene's germline CDR1 is LNHNV and CDR2 YYDKDF (reference sequence). CDR3 sequence (DNA): TGTGCCACCAGGTACCAAGGACACAGTAATCAGCCCCAGCATTTT. Its protein product is CATRYQGHSNQPQHF.

The chain employs TRBV2 and TRBJ2-1; 11 nucleotides align to TRBD2. The CDR3 extends over 12 amino acids. CDR1 and CDR2 from the germline V gene are SNHLY and FYNNEI. Losses at the gene ends were 4 bases for V and 12 bases for J; bases not matched to a gene: 2. The CDR3 nucleotides read TGTGCCAGCAGTGTACTAGCGGGGGCGCAGTTCTTC. Amino acid sequence: CASSVLAGAQFF.

This chain connects TRBV15 to TRBJ2-5; 9 bases fit TRBD2. The germline CDR1 and CDR2 sequences are LNHNV and YYDKDF (reference sequence). CDR3 length: 15 amino acids. V shed 7 bases and J 5 bases; nucleotides not matched to a gene: 11. CDR3 loop: CATKGSGGPGETQYF. For the CDR3, the DNA is TGTGCCACCAAAGGAAGCGGGGGGCCTGGGGAGACCCAGTACTTC.

The chain employs TRBV19 and TRBJ1-5; D may be TRBD1 (5 bases). V shed 3 bases and J shed 7 bases, with 13 bases lying between them. The germline CDR1 and CDR2 sequences are LNHDA and SQIVND (reference sequence). The CDR3 consists of 14 residues. The CDR3 DNA sequence: TGTGCCAGTAGTATTGGGGCAGGGACGCAGCCCCAGCATTTT. Translation: CASSIGAGTQPQHF.

CDR3 nucleotide sequence: TGTGCCAGCAGCTTTAGCGGGGGCAGCTCCTACGAGCAGTACTTC. It translates to CASSFSGGSSYEQYF. The rearrangement uses TRBV7-2 and TRBJ2-5; 9 nucleotides align to TRBD2. The end of the DNA is better explained by TRBJ2-7, so the J call may be wrong. Germline-derived CDR1 and CDR2 are SGHTA and FQGNSA. The CDR3 totals 15 residues.

The chain has TRBV4-1 and TRBJ1-5; D ambiguous. The CDR3 length is 15 residues. Per germline, CDR1 MGHRA and CDR2 YSYEKL. V lost 0 bases and J 5 bases, leaving 11 bases between the germline ends. The CDR3 loop is CASSQEELLDQPQHF. The CDR3 DNA follows: TGCGCCAGCAGCCAAGAAGAACTCCTAGATCAGCCCCAGCATTTT.

The chain links TRBV6-6 to TRBJ1-6, with TRBD1 matching 10 bases. CDR1 is MNHNY and CDR2 is SVGAGI in the germline V gene (reference sequence). This CDR3 spans 13 amino acids. The V and J ends lost 8 bases and 7 bases, in that order; junction bases with no gene match: 2. The CDR3 here is CASDRGPNSPLHF. DNA of the CDR3: TGTGCCAGCGACAGGGGGCCCAATTCACCCCTCCACTTT.